This T cell receptor beta chain was sequenced in a study of CD8+ T cells in alopecia areata. Overall study: Oral tofacitinib (5 to 10 mg twice daily) was administered to treated patients. Study observations and caveats: Among the top 100, expanded CD8+ clones, as well as scalp clonality, were significantly decreased by tofacitinib. For lesional scalp, especially alopecia totalis/universalis, clonality was higher than in normal scalp.

In regard to this clone: Its specificity is not known.

The V gene's germline CDR1 is SQVTM and CDR2 ANQGSEA. This CDR3 is built from 12 residues. V lost 5 bases, J lost 0 bases, and 5 bases lay in between. The treatment: oral pan-JAK inhibitor, 5-10 mg twice daily. Collected material from alopecia areata patients comprised lesional scalp punch biopsies and peripheral blood. Extracted from the samples, RNA was reverse transcribed into cDNA to serve as the sequencing template. Method: immunoSEQ multiplex PCR; TCRdb's copy keeps in-frame clones and lacks some. The sample carries about 190,000 clones, about three fifths recorded once. The material was CD4+ T cells sorted from blood, obtained at week 4, from a patient treated with tofacitinib. V and J are TRBV29-1 and TRBJ2-1; no clear D gene. The source is a human donor with alopecia areata. The DNA of the CDR3 is TGCAGCGTTTCCTCCTCCTACAATGAGCAGTTCTTC. Its translation: CSVSSSYNEQFF.